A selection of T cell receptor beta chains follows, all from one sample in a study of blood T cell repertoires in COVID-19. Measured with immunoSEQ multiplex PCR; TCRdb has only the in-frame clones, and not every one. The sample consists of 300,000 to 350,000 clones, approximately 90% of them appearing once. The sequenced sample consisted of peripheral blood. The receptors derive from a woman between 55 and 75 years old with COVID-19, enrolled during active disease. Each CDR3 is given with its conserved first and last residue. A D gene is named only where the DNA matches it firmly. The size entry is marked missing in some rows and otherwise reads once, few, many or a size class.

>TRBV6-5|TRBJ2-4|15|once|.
TGTGCCAGCAGGAGCGGGCGGGGGCCGGGAAACATTCAGTACTTC
CASRSGRGPGNIQYF
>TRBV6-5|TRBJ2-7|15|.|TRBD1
TGTGCCAGCAGGGCTACGACAGGGTACTCCTACGAGCAGTACTTC
CASRATTGYSYEQYF
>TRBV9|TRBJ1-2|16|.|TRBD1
TGTGCCAGCAGCATAAGAGGGGGACAGGGGGCGTCAGGCTACACCTTC
CASSIRGGQGASGYTF
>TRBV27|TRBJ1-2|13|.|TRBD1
TGTGCCAGCAGTTTAGAGACAGGGATAGGCTACACCTTC
CASSLETGIGYTF
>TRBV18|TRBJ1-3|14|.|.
TGTGCCAGCTCACGGCTCGACTCTGGAAACACCATATATTTT
CASSRLDSGNTIYF
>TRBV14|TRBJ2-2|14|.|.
TGTGCCAGCAGCATAGCAGGGTTCACCGGGGAGCTGTTTTTT
CASSIAGFTGELFF
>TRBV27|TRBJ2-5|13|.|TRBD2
TGTGCCAGTGCCAGGGAGGGGAAAGAGACCCAGTACTTC
CASAREGKETQYF
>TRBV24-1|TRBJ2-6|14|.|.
TGTGCCACCAGGGACAGCTCTGGGGCCAACGTCCTGACTTTC
CATRDSSGANVLTF
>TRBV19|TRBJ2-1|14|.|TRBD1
TGTGCCAGTAGTAGGCCAGGGGGCTTGGATGAGCAGTTCTTC
CASSRPGGLDEQFF
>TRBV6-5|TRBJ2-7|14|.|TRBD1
TGTGCCAGCAGGACGGGACAGGGCCACTACGAGCAGTACTTC
CASRTGQGHYEQYF
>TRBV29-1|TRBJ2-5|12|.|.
TGCAGCTTAATTCGGGGGAAGGAGACCCAGTACTTC
CSLIRGKETQYF
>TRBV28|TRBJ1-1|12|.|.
TGTGCCAGCAGTTTACTTCAGGGTGAAGCTTTCTTT
CASSLLQGEAFF
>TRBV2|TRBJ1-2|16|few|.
TGTGCCAGCAGTGTCCCCAGTGGTCCGCTTAACTATGGCTACACCTTC
CASSVPSGPLNYGYTF
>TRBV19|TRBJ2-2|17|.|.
TGTGCCAGCCGACTGACACAGGGAGACGCGAACACCGGGGAGCTGTTTTTT
CASRLTQGDANTGELFF
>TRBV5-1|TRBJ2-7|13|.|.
TGCGCCAGCAGCTTAGATTACAGCTACGAGCAGTACTTC
CASSLDYSYEQYF
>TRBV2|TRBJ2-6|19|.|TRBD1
TGTGCCAGCAGGTCCTTTGGGACAGGGACTCTCTCTGGGGCCAACGTCCTGACTTTC
CASRSFGTGTLSGANVLTF
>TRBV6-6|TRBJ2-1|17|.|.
TGTGCCAGCAGTCCGAGAGTTGGGCGAAGGTCCTACAATGAGCAGTTCTTC
CASSPRVGRRSYNEQFF
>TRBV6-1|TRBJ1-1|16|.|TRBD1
TGTGCCAGCAGTGAAAAAGAGGGGGACAGGGAGGCTGAAGCTTTCTTT
CASSEKEGDREAEAFF
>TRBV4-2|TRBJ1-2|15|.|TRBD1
TGTGCCAGCAGCCAAGAAAGACAGGGATGGGATGGCTACACCTTC
CASSQERQGWDGYTF
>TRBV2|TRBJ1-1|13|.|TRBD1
TGTGCCAGCAGGGTGACAGGGCCCACTGAAGCTTTCTTT
CASRVTGPTEAFF
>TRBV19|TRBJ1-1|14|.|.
TGTGCCAGCAAAACGGGGGGGAGGAACACTGAAGCTTTCTTT
CASKTGGRNTEAFF
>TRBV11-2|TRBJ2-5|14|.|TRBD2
TGTGCCAGCAGCTTAGCACGGGGGGTGGAGACCCAGTACTTC
CASSLARGVETQYF
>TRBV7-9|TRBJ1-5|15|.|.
TGTGCCAGCAGCTTATCATCTGGGGGGAATCAGCCCCAGCATTTT
CASSLSSGGNQPQHF
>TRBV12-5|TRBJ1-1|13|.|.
TGTGCTAGTGTTTCGGGGGTGAACACTGAAGCTTTCTTT
CASVSGVNTEAFF
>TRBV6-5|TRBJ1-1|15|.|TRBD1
TGTGCCAGCAGTTCCCGGACAGGGATGAACACTGAAGCTTTCTTT
CASSSRTGMNTEAFF
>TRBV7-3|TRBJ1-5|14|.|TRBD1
TGTGCCAGCAGCTCTCAGACAGGGGGAGGGCCCCAGCATTTT
CASSSQTGGGPQHF
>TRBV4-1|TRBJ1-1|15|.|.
TGCGCCAGCAGCCAAGGTCCAGGGGTAAACACTGAAGCTTTCTTT
CASSQGPGVNTEAFF
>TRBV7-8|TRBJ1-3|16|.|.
TGTGCCAGCAGCTTAAGCGGGGGGCGAGCTGGAAACACCATATATTTT
CASSLSGGRAGNTIYF
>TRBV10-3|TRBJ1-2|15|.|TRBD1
TGTGCCATCAGTGCCGGGACAGGGGGTCACTATGGCTACACCTTC
CAISAGTGGHYGYTF